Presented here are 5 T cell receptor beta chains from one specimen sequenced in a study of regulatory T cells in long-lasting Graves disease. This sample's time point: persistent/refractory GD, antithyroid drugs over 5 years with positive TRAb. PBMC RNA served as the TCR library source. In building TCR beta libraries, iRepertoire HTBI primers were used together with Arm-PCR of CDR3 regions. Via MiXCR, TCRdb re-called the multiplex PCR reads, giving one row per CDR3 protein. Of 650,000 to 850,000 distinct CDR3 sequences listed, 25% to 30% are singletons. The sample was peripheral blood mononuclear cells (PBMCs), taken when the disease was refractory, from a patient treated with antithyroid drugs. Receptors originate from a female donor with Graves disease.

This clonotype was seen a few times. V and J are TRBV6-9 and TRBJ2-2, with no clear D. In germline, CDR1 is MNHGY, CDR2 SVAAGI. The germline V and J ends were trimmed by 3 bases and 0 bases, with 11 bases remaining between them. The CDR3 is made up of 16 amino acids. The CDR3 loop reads CASSYFTTANTGELFF. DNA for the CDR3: TGTGCCAGCAGTTACTTTACAACCGCGAACACCGGGGAGCTGTTTTTT.

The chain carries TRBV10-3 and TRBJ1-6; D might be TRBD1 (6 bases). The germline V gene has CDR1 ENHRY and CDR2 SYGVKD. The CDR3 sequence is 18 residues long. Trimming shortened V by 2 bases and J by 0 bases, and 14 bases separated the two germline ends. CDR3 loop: CAISERGRQSSYNSPLHF. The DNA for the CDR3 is TGTGCCATCAGTGAGCGGGGGCGCCAGAGCTCCTATAATTCACCCCTCCACTTT.

The CDR3: CASSTGTGGAETQYF. Here the CDR3 DNA reads TGCGCCAGCAGCACCGGGACAGGGGGCGCGGAGACCCAGTACTTC. The rearrangement links TRBV10-1 to TRBJ2-5; TRBD1 aligns across 12 bases. CDR1 WNHNN and CDR2 SYGVQD come from the germline V gene (reference sequence). This CDR3 is built from 15 residues. V was pared by 6 bases and J by 5 bases, with 7 bases of the junction left unmatched.

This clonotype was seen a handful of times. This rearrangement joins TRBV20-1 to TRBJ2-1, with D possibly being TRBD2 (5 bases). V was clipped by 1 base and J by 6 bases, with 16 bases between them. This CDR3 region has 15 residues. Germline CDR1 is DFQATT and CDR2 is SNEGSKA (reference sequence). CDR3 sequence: CSARVAGLERNEQFF. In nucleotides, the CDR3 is TGCAGTGCTAGAGTGGCGGGTCTAGAACGCAATGAGCAGTTCTTC.

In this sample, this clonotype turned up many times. CDR3 in DNA: TGTGCCAGCAGCTCTACTCACACTATGAACACTGAAGCTTTCTTT. This gives the protein CASSSTHTMNTEAFF. V gene TRBV12-3 or TRBV12-4 combines with J gene TRBJ1-1; D unclear. The CDR3 is made up of 15 amino acids. V was clipped by 6 bases and J by 0 bases, with 14 bases between them.